This TCR beta chain was recorded in a study of shared clonotypes between healthy human individuals. Study-level results: Rarefaction analysis demonstrated incomplete sorted-subset sequencing notwithstanding large depth.

On this clone itself: Its target is unknown.

Original data processing: Filtering differed for immunoSEQ, which gave only junction sequences without quality scores. Clones were read by immunoSEQ multiplex PCR, and TCRdb kept only the in-frame ones, dropping some. That table gives V, J and clone size, and the DNA gave D and trimming. The data hold nearly 750,000 clones, with about two thirds observed a single time. Each donor was a Caucasian adult residing in Nashville, Tennessee. This CDR3 comprises 14 residues. The germline V gene has CDR1 SNHLY and CDR2 FYNNEI. V shed 6 bases and J 4 bases; nucleotides not matched to a gene: 5. The specimen sequenced was memory CD4+ T cells sorted from blood. Subset reported: CD45RA-negative fraction. The clonotype comes from a woman under 40 in good health. The gene calls are TRBV2 and TRBJ1-5; TRBD1 matches 8 bases. The CDR3 protein is CASRGDRQNQPQHF. Written as DNA, the CDR3 is TGTGCCAGCAGGGGGGACAGGCAAAATCAGCCCCAGCATTTT.